What follows are 23 T cell receptor beta chains derived from one specimen sequenced in a study of T-cell memory formation after mild COVID-19. TCRdb independently ran MiXCR on the 5' RACE reads; one entry per CDR3 protein. The sample shows over 400,000 distinct CDR3 sequences, about a quarter of them seen only once. The source material was PBMCs or a T cell subset sorted from them (not recorded which). These receptors originate from an adult woman who had mild COVID-19 (a few samples of this study predate the infection). Cell type and time point are not known.

This clonotype was seen a few times. This chain connects TRBV7-6 to TRBJ1-1; the match to TRBD1 covers 12 bases. Germline V gene sequence: CDR1 SGHVS, CDR2 FNYEAQ. Trimming took 3 bases from V and 7 from J; bases not matched to a gene: 3. The CDR3 is 14 residues long. CDR3 residues: CASSLGQGALEAFF. For the CDR3, the DNA is TGTGCCAGCAGCTTGGGACAGGGGGCTCTTGAAGCTTTCTTT.

The J gene is TRBJ2-5, the V gene TRBV4-1; D is unclear. Germline V gene lookup returns CDR1 MGHRA and CDR2 YSYEKL. The CDR3 consists of 15 residues. V was cut by 2 bases and J by 0 bases, with 10 bases left in between. The CDR3 sequence: CASSQLTQYQETQYF. The CDR3 DNA follows: TGCGCCAGCAGCCAATTGACACAGTACCAAGAGACCCAGTACTTC.

Ten or more counts support this clonotype. The chain employs TRBV12-5 and TRBJ2-5; D might be TRBD2 (6 bases). This CDR3 contains 14 residues. V was clipped by 7 bases and J by 5 bases, with 17 bases between them. Per the germline V gene, CDR1 is LGHNT and CDR2 is FRNRAP. The CDR3 DNA is TGTGCTAGTGCGCTCTGGGAGGTATGGGAGACCCAGTACTTC. It is translated as CASALWEVWETQYF.

The V call is TRBV4-2, the J call TRBJ2-3; D gene uncertain. The CDR3 length is 12 residues. The V end lost 6 bases, the J end lost 3 bases, and 7 bases lay between the germline ends. Germline-derived CDR1 and CDR2 are LGHNA and YNFKEQ. CDR3 nucleotides: TGTGCCAGCAGTAAGCCAACAGATACGCAGTATTTT. It encodes CASSKPTDTQYF.

This clonotype has a handful of counts. The rearrangement uses TRBV11-1 and TRBJ2-7; D is unclear. This CDR3 contains 15 residues. Trimming took 3 bases from V and 3 from J, leaving 15 bases between them. CDR1 SGHAT and CDR2 FQDESV come from the germline V gene (reference sequence). As DNA, the CDR3 is TGTGCCAGCAGCTTGCTGGGGTTGAACTTCTACGAGCAGTACTTC. Residues: CASSLLGLNFYEQYF.

V is TRBV5-1 and J is TRBJ1-4; a weak D match, TRBD1 (5 bases). Germline-derived CDR1 and CDR2 are SGHRS and YFSETQ. The CDR3 is 14 residues long. The germline V and J ends were trimmed by 2 bases and 8 bases, with 13 bases remaining between them. The DNA of the CDR3 is TGCGCCAGCAGCTTCGGGACCCCTGGGGAAAAACTGTTTTTT. Translation: CASSFGTPGEKLFF. Variable domain in full (rest from reference TRBV5-1 and TRBJ1-4): KAGVTQTPRYLIKTRGQQVTLSCSPISGHRSVSWYQQTPGQGLQFLFEYFSETQRNKGNFPGRFSGRQFSNSRSEMNVSTLELGDSALYLCASSFGTPGEKLFFGSGTQLSVL.

The rearrangement uses TRBV20-1 and TRBJ1-4; tentative D call: TRBD1 (6 bases). The CDR3 is 12 residues long. Germline V CDR1 and CDR2: DFQATT, SNEGSKA (reference sequence). The V gene lost 6 bases and the J gene lost 8 bases, with 13 bases spanning the gap. Here the CDR3 reads CSAKDREEKLFF. CDR3 DNA: TGCAGTGCCAAGGACAGAGAGGAAAAACTGTTTTTT.

This chain uses TRBV27 with TRBJ1-6, with unresolved D. The CDR3 runs 16 residues. Germline loops: CDR1 MNHEY, CDR2 SMNVEV (reference sequence). The V end lost 3 bases, the J end lost 0 bases, and 9 bases lay between the germline ends. The CDR3 spells CASSFSPYSYNSPLHF. The CDR3 DNA reads as TGTGCCAGCAGTTTCTCTCCTTACTCCTATAATTCACCCCTCCACTTT.

The table lists this clonotype with a few counts. V usage is TRBV3-1 and J usage is TRBJ1-4, with unresolved D. In germline, CDR1 is LGHDT, CDR2 YNNKEL (reference sequence). Trimming stripped 4 bases from V and 12 bases from J, with 12 bases between. The CDR3 is 12 amino acids. CDR3 loop: CASSRVEGQLFF. The CDR3 coding sequence is TGTGCCAGCAGCCGCGTTGAGGGCCAACTGTTTTTT.

The J gene is TRBJ1-2, the V gene TRBV5-1; D is ambiguous. The V end lost 0 bases, the J end lost 4 bases, and 16 bases lay between the germline ends. CDR1 is SGHRS, CDR2 YFSETQ, per germline. CDR3 length: 16 residues. The CDR3 DNA reads TGCGCCAGCAGCTTGGCCTCCGGACCCGAAAGCTATGGCTACACCTTC. It translates to CASSLASGPESYGYTF.

Comments on this clonotype: One junction end does not reproduce the germline sequence, and a read error may be involved. The J gene is TRBJ2-3, the V gene TRBV7-6; TRBD2 matches 10 bases. Looked up from germline, CDR1 is SGHVS and CDR2 is FNYEAQ. CDR3 length: 16 amino acids. For the CDR3, the DNA is TGTGCCAGCAGCTTATCTTCCCCCGGAACCGGGACTAGCGCAAGTTTT. It encodes CASSLSSPGTGTSASF.

The rearrangement links TRBV7-2 to TRBJ2-7; TRBD1 or TRBD2 may be the D gene (5 bases each). Germline CDR1 and CDR2: SGHTA and FQGNSA. This CDR3 region has 11 residues. Trimming pared 5 bases from V and 11 bases from J, leaving 13 bases between. CDR3 in amino acids: CASSADGGEYF. The CDR3 DNA follows: TGTGCCAGCAGCGCCGATGGGGGAGAGTACTTC.

The V call is TRBV6-1, the J call TRBJ2-1; maybe TRBD2 (6 bases). The V gene lost 6 bases and the J gene lost 2 bases, with 20 bases spanning the gap. The CDR3 is made up of 17 amino acids. Germline CDR1 and CDR2: MNHNS and SASEGT. The CDR3 DNA sequence: TGTGCCAGCAGGAGGGCTTATACGGGAGTGGCCTACAATGAGCAGTTCTTC. It translates to CASRRAYTGVAYNEQFF.

V and J are TRBV7-2 and TRBJ2-2, with 9 bases matching TRBD2. The CDR3 covers 18 residues. V lost 5 bases to trimming and J lost 5 bases; unmatched junction nucleotides: 15. Germline V gene sequence: CDR1 SGHTA, CDR2 FQGNSA. The CDR3 DNA is TGTGCCAGCAGCACCCGGGGCGGGAGGGATCCGAGGACCGGGGAGCTGTTTTTT. Protein: CASSTRGGRDPRTGELFF.

This clonotype occurred a few times. The chain couples TRBV7-2 to TRBJ2-3; no definite D call. The germline V gene encodes CDR1 SGHTA and CDR2 FQGNSA. The V gene lost 5 bases and the J gene lost 8 bases, with 8 bases spanning the gap. The CDR3 has 11 amino acids. The CDR3 region is CASSSPATQYF. CDR3 coding DNA: TGTGCCAGCAGCAGCCCCGCTACGCAGTATTTT.

The rearrangement joins TRBV7-9 to TRBJ2-2; D unclear. From germline, CDR1 is SEHNR and CDR2 FQNEAQ (reference sequence). This CDR3 spans 15 amino acids. Trimming shortened V by 5 bases and J by 0 bases, and 10 bases separated the two germline ends. CDR3 sequence: CASSPRAANTGELFF. CDR3 DNA sequence: TGTGCCAGCAGCCCCCGGGCAGCGAACACCGGGGAGCTGTTTTTT.

At least ten counts were recorded for this clonotype. The chain recombines TRBV28 with TRBJ2-7, with D possibly matching TRBD1 (6 bases). The V gene's germline CDR1 is MDHEN and CDR2 SYDVKM. CDR3 length: 13 residues. The ends were cut back, 6 bases at V and 1 base at J, with 10 bases in the middle. In DNA, the CDR3 is TGTGCCAGCAGACAGGGTGGGTCCTACGAGCAGTACTTC. Protein product: CASRQGGSYEQYF.

The rearrangement uses TRBV12-3 or TRBV12-4 and TRBJ1-2, with D unclear. This CDR3 contains 14 residues. V shed 2 bases and J shed 1 base, with 8 bases lying between them. CDR3 sequence: CASSLNTLNYGYTF. CDR3 bases: TGTGCCAGCAGTTTAAACACACTTAACTATGGCTACACCTTC.

This clonotype showed up just once. The chain carries TRBV30 and TRBJ2-6; the D is unclear. This CDR3 region has 15 residues. V was trimmed by 0 bases and J by 1 base, leaving 7 bases between them. Germline assignment: CDR1 GTSNPN and CDR2 SVGIG (reference sequence). Written as DNA, the CDR3 is TGTGCCTGGAGTGTACCCGGGTCTGGGGCCAACGTCCTGACTTTC. It encodes CAWSVPGSGANVLTF.

This clonotype was picked up a small number of times. V usage is TRBV29-1 and J usage is TRBJ2-7; 9 positions match TRBD2. The CDR3 is 13 amino acids. The germline gives CDR1 SQVTM, CDR2 ANQGSEA. V was pared by 4 bases and J by 4 bases, with 5 bases of the junction left unmatched. The CDR3 is CSVGLAGAYEQYF. CDR3 coding DNA: TGCAGCGTTGGGTTAGCGGGAGCTTACGAGCAGTACTTC.

J is TRBJ2-1 and V is TRBV18; 7 bases are a match to TRBD2. The germline CDR1 and CDR2 sequences are KGHSH and LQKENI. This CDR3 region has 16 residues. V shed 3 bases, J shed 9 bases, and the junction held 14 bases outside the gene matches. The CDR3 nucleotides are TGTGCCAGCTCACCGAGCAGAGCGGGATCGATCAGTGAGCAGTTCTTC. Its translation: CASSPSRAGSISEQFF. Filled out from reference TRBV18 and TRBJ2-1, the complete variable domain reads NAGVMQNPRHLVRRRGQEARLRCSPMKGHSHVYWYRQLPEEGLKFMVYLQKENIIDESGMPKERFSAEFPKEGPSILRIQQVVRGDSAAYFCASSPSRAGSISEQFFGPGTRLTVL.

The gene calls are TRBV5-4 and TRBJ2-1; 9 bases are a match to TRBD1. V was pared by 5 bases and J by 1 base, with 10 bases of the junction left unmatched. The CDR3 loop spans 17 amino acids. Germline values: CDR1 SGHNT, CDR2 YYREEE (reference sequence). The CDR3: CASRQGTGPLSYNEQFF. The CDR3 DNA reads TGTGCCAGCAGACAGGGGACAGGGCCCCTTTCCTACAATGAGCAGTTCTTC. Variable domain in full (rest from reference TRBV5-4 and TRBJ2-1): ETGVTQSPTHLIKTRGQQVTLRCSSQSGHNTVSWYQQALGQGPQFIFQYYREEENGRGNFPPRFSGLQFPNYSSELNVNALELDDSALYLCASRQGTGPLSYNEQFFGPGTRLTVL.

This clonotype was detected only once. The genes are TRBV29-1 and TRBJ1-5, with D possibly being TRBD1 (6 bases). Germline V CDR1 and CDR2: SQVTM, ANQGSEA. Trimming took 7 bases from V and 6 from J, leaving 16 bases between them. The CDR3 spans 13 residues. This CDR3 is CSAGGGNSQPQHF. For the CDR3, the DNA is TGCAGCGCCGGAGGGGGGAACAGTCAGCCCCAGCATTTT.